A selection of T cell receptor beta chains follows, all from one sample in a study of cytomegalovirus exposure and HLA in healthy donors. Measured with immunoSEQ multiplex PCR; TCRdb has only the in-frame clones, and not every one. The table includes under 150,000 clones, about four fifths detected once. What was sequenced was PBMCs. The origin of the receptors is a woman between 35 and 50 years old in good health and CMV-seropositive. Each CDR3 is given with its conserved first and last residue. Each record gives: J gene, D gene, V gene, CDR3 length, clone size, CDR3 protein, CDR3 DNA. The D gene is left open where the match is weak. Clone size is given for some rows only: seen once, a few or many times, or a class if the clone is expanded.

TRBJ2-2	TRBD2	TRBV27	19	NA	CASSSYREMWGGTTGELFF	TGTGCCAGCAGTTCATATCGGGAGATGTGGGGGGGGACCACCGGGGAGCTGTTTTTT
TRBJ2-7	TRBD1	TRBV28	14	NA	CASSLTGGLYEQYF	TGTGCCAGCAGTTTGACAGGGGGACTCTACGAGCAGTACTTC
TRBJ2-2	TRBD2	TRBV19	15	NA	CASSPREGNTGELFF	TGTGCCAGTTCCCCGCGGGAGGGGAACACCGGGGAGCTGTTTTTT
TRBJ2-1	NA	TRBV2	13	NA	CASSYSSYNEQFF	TGTGCCAGCAGCTACAGCTCCTACAATGAGCAGTTCTTC
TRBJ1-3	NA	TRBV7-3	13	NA	CASSLVPSDTIYF	TGTGCCAGCAGCTTAGTCCCCTCGGACACCATATATTTT
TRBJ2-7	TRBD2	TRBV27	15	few	CASSLSSGTSYEQYF	TGTGCCAGCAGTTTATCTAGCGGGACCTCCTACGAGCAGTACTTC
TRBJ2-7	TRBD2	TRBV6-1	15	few	CASSEASGSSYEQYF	TGTGCCAGCAGTGAAGCTAGCGGGAGCTCCTACGAGCAGTACTTC
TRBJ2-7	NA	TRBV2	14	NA	CASSRLGFTYEQYF	TGTGCCAGCAGTCGTCTGGGCTTTACGTACGAGCAGTACTTC
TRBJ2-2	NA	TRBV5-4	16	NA	CASSFGGRGNTGELFF	TGTGCCAGCAGCTTTGGGGGCCGGGGGAACACCGGGGAGCTGTTTTTT
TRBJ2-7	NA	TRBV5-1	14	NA	CASSLEGLNYEQYF	TGCGCCAGCAGCTTGGAGGGGCTTAACTACGAGCAGTACTTC
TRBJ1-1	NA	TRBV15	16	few	CATSRVWGPMNTEAFF	TGTGCCACCAGCAGAGTGTGGGGGCCTATGAACACTGAAGCTTTCTTT
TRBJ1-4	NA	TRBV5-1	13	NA	CASSGGSGEKLFF	TGCGCCAGCAGCGGGGGGTCCGGTGAAAAACTGTTTTTT
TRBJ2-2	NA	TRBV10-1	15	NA	CASSAQGGGTGELFF	TGCGCCAGCAGTGCCCAGGGAGGCGGCACCGGGGAGCTGTTTTTT
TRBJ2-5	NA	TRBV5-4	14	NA	CASSLPGRAETQYF	TGTGCCAGCAGCTTGCCCGGGAGAGCAGAGACCCAGTACTTC
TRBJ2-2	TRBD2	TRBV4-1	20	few	CASARARRLAGGLDTGELFF	TGCGCCAGCGCTAGGGCCCGGAGATTAGCGGGAGGGCTTGACACCGGGGAGCTGTTTTTT
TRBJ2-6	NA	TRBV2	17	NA	CASSAEGRNSGANVLTF	TGTGCCAGCAGTGCCGAGGGCCGTAACTCTGGGGCCAACGTCCTGACTTTC
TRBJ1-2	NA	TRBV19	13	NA	CASSIGRTYGYTF	TGTGCCAGTAGTATAGGACGGACTTATGGCTACACCTTC
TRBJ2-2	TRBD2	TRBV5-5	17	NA	CASSFPYRGRETGELFF	TGTGCCAGCAGCTTTCCCTACCGCGGGAGAGAGACCGGGGAGCTGTTTTTT
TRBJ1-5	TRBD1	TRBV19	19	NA	CASSRRRTSGTGGLQPQHF	TGTGCCAGTAGTAGACGGAGAACATCCGGGACAGGGGGCCTTCAGCCCCAGCATTTT
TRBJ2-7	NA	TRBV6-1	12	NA	CASSERGYEQYF	TGTGCCAGCAGTGAAAGAGGTTACGAGCAGTACTTC
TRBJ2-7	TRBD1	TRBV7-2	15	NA	CASSRPGQGVNEQYF	TGTGCCAGCAGCCGACCGGGACAGGGGGTGAACGAGCAGTACTTC
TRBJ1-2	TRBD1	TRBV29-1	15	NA	CSVEDMDRGDYGYTF	TGCAGCGTTGAAGATATGGACAGGGGTGACTATGGCTACACCTTC
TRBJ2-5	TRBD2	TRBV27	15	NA	CASSPQGLAEETQYF	TGTGCCAGCAGCCCTCAGGGACTAGCAGAAGAGACCCAGTACTTC
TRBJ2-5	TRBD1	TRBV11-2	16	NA	CASSLGGGTGRETQYF	TGTGCCAGCAGCTTAGGAGGAGGGACAGGGAGGGAGACCCAGTACTTC
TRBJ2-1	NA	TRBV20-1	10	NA	CSPFFNEQFF	TGCAGTCCCTTTTTCAATGAGCAGTTCTTC
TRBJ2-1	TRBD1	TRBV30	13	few	CAWSPDRGGEQFF	TGTGCCTGGAGTCCGGACAGGGGCGGGGAGCAGTTCTTC
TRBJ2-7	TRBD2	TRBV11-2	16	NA	CASSSPGLAGDYEQYF	TGTGCCAGCAGCTCCCCGGGACTAGCGGGAGACTACGAGCAGTACTTC
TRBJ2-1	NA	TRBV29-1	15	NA	CSVVIGPDSWGHRFF	TGCAGTGTTGTCATAGGACCCGACTCTTGGGGGCATCGGTTCTTC
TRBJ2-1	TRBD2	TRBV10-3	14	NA	CAISESLAENEQFF	TGTGCCATCAGTGAGTCACTAGCGGAGAATGAGCAGTTCTTC
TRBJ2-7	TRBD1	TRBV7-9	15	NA	CASSLFQGAKNEQYF	TGTGCCAGCAGCTTATTTCAGGGGGCTAAGAACGAGCAGTACTTC
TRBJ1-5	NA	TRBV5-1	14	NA	CASSLGGGDQPQHF	TGCGCCAGCAGCTTGGGTGGGGGGGATCAGCCCCAGCATTTT
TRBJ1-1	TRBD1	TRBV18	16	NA	CASSPLPGGAITEAFF	TGTGCCAGCTCACCTCTCCCAGGGGGAGCTATCACTGAAGCTTTCTTT
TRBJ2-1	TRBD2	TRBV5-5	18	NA	CASGRQGGLAGGGNEQFF	TGTGCCAGCGGCCGACAGGGAGGACTAGCGGGAGGGGGGAATGAGCAGTTCTTC
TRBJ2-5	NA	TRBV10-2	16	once	CASSEFGNRELWTQYF	TGCGCCAGCAGTGAGTTTGGTAACAGGGAGCTTTGGACCCAGTACTTC
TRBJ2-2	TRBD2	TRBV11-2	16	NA	CASSRGGTYNTGELFF	TGTGCCAGCAGCAGGGGAGGGACTTACAACACCGGGGAGCTGTTTTTT
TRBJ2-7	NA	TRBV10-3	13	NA	CAIGARDSYEQYF	TGTGCCATCGGGGCAAGGGACTCCTACGAGCAGTACTTC
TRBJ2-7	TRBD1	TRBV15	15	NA	CATSRRGLTSYEQYF	TGTGCCACCAGCAGAAGGGGGCTCACCTCCTACGAGCAGTACTTC
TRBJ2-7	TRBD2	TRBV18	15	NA	CASSPGLAEVYEQYF	TGTGCCAGCTCACCGGGACTAGCGGAAGTCTACGAGCAGTACTTC
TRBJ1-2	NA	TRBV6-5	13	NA	CASSYGAGAGYTF	TGTGCCAGCAGTTACGGGGCAGGGGCTGGCTACACCTTC
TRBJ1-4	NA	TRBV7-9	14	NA	CSSSPGRGGEKLFF	TGTTCCAGCAGTCCGGGAAGAGGAGGGGAAAAACTGTTTTTT
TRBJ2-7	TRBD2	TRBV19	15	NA	CATRPGTTSSYEQYF	TGTGCCACCCGCCCGGGGACTACCAGCTCCTACGAGCAGTACTTC
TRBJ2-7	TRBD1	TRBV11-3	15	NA	CASRAGDRGTYEQYF	TGTGCCAGCAGAGCCGGGGACAGGGGTACCTACGAGCAGTACTTC
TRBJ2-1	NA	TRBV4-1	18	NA	CASSQQGIVPVLYNEQFF	TGCGCCAGCAGCCAACAGGGCATCGTACCAGTTCTATACAATGAGCAGTTCTTC
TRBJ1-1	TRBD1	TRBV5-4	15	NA	CASRAGDRGVTEAFF	TGTGCCAGCAGAGCCGGGGACAGGGGGGTGACTGAAGCTTTCTTT
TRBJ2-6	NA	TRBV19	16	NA	CASSVEGAQGANVLTF	TGTGCCAGTAGTGTGGAGGGGGCGCAAGGGGCCAACGTCCTGACTTTC
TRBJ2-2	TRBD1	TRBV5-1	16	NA	CASSLEQGRATGELFF	TGCGCCAGCAGCTTGGAACAGGGGCGGGCCACCGGGGAGCTGTTTTTT